This TCR beta chain was identified during a study of cytomegalovirus exposure and HLA in healthy donors. Germline V gene lookup returns CDR1 LNHDA and CDR2 SQIVND (reference sequence). The V end was cut by 8 bases, the J end by 8 bases, with 12 bases between. This CDR3 region has 11 residues. This PCR relied on a set of 60 Vbeta primers and 13 Jbeta primers. Libraries were prepared by immunoSEQ multiplex PCR; TCRdb keeps only in-frame clonotypes and omits some of them. The sample table includes approximately 45,000 clones. The V and J genes are TRBV19 and TRBJ1-1; D remains ambiguous. Specimen: PBMCs. The clonotype originates from a male donor in good health and CMV-seronegative. The CDR3: CASRRAGEAFF. The CDR3 nucleotides read TGTGCCAGTCGTAGGGCAGGAGAAGCTTTCTTT.